A single sample gave rise to the 17 T cell receptor beta chains below, sequenced in a study of a mutant IDH1 vaccine in newly diagnosed glioma. Their cognate antigens are unknown. Method: immunoSEQ multiplex PCR; TCRdb's copy keeps in-frame clones and lacks some. The sample yields 40,000 to 45,000 clones, roughly four fifths seen once. Sample time point: week 35, safety follow-up. Topical imiquimod was applied with each vaccine dose, which held 300 ug of mutant IDH1 20-mer peptide. Sequencing used PBMCs, obtained from a glioma patient whose treatment included an IDH1 peptide vaccine. These receptors were collected from a woman in her fifties or sixties with glioma.

This rearrangement joins TRBV5-1 to TRBJ1-1, with D maybe TRBD1 (5 bases). Germline V lookup: CDR1 SGHRS, CDR2 YFSETQ. The CDR3 is 14 amino acids. V was cut by 3 bases and J by 0 bases, with 9 bases left in between. CDR3: CASSSGIVNTEAFF. CDR3 nucleotides: TGCGCCAGCAGCTCAGGGATCGTGAACACTGAAGCTTTCTTT. Full variable domain (rest looked up from reference TRBV5-1 and TRBJ1-1): KAGVTQTPRYLIKTRGQQVTLSCSPISGHRSVSWYQQTPGQGLQFLFEYFSETQRNKGNFPGRFSGRQFSNSRSEMNVSTLELGDSALYLCASSSGIVNTEAFFGQGTRLTVV.

V is TRBV5-4 and J is TRBJ1-1; D is ambiguous. CDR1 and CDR2 (germline): SGHNT, YYREEE (reference sequence). The CDR3 contains 16 residues. Trimming removed 4 bases at V and 4 bases at J, with 20 bases between. The DNA of the CDR3 is TGTGCCAGCAGCCCTCCCCCTCCGGGTATGATCACTGAAGCTTTCTTT. It is translated as CASSPPPPGMITEAFF.

V and J are TRBV6-5 and TRBJ1-1; 7 positions agree with TRBD1. Unmatched junction bases numbered 4, after V lost 5 bases and J lost 4 bases. Germline assignment: CDR1 MNHEY and CDR2 SVGAGI. The CDR3 contains 13 residues. The CDR3 loop reads CASSKQGLTEAFF. CDR3 in DNA: TGTGCCAGCAGTAAACAGGGGCTCACTGAAGCTTTCTTT.

The chain is built from TRBV10-3 and TRBJ2-1; 8 positions agree with TRBD1. Per the germline V gene, CDR1 is ENHRY and CDR2 is SYGVKD. The J segment lost 8 bases and the V segment lost 6 bases, leaving 12 bases of the junction unmatched. The CDR3 has 15 amino acids. The CDR3 coding sequence is TGTGCCATCAGGACCGGGACAGGAATGGGCGATGAGCAGTTCTTC. This sequence encodes CAIRTGTGMGDEQFF.

V gene TRBV5-1 combines with J gene TRBJ1-1; 10 bases fit TRBD1. The V segment lost 7 bases and the J segment 5 bases; nucleotides outside the gene matches: 8. The CDR3 has 14 amino acids. Germline V CDR1 and CDR2: SGHRS, YFSETQ. DNA of the CDR3: TGCGCCAGCCAACTGGGACAGGGGAAGACTGAAGCTTTCTTT. Residues: CASQLGQGKTEAFF.

The V gene is TRBV2, the J gene TRBJ1-1; 7 nucleotides align to TRBD1. Germline V CDR1 and CDR2: SNHLY, FYNNEI. This CDR3 region has 14 residues. V gave up 6 bases and J gave up 0 bases; unmatched junction bases: 4. The CDR3 nucleotides are TGTGCCAGCAGCGCGGACAGGTTGAACACTGAAGCTTTCTTT. Protein: CASSADRLNTEAFF.

The chain employs TRBV29-1 and TRBJ1-1, with 7 bases that match TRBD1. Trimming removed 4 bases from V and 10 bases from J; junction bases left unmatched: 3. This CDR3 region has 10 residues. CDR1 is SQVTM, CDR2 ANQGSEA, per germline. The CDR3 sequence: CSVVRTGAFF. In DNA, the CDR3 is TGCAGCGTTGTGAGGACAGGAGCTTTCTTT.

This sequence joins TRBV7-9 and TRBJ1-1; D gene ambiguous. Germline CDR1 SEHNR, CDR2 FQNEAQ (reference sequence). CDR3 length: 15 residues. Trimming took off 1 base at V and 0 bases at J, with 9 bases between the two ends. The CDR3 sequence: CASSLGMPMNTEAFF. The DNA for the CDR3 is TGTGCCAGCAGCTTAGGAATGCCAATGAACACTGAAGCTTTCTTT.

V gene TRBV19 combines with J gene TRBJ1-6; 10 nucleotides align to TRBD1. The CDR3 is made up of 16 amino acids. Germline trimming cut 3 bases from V and 10 bases from J; bases unmatched to any gene: 9. Germline V CDR1 and CDR2: LNHDA, SQIVND (reference sequence). In DNA form, the CDR3 reads TGTGCCAGTAGTATGGAACTGACAGGGGGCCTCTCACCCCTCCACTTT. Translation gives CASSMELTGGLSPLHF.

Only one count was recorded for this clone. The CDR3 bases are TGTGCCAGTAGTCCGAGGGGCGGGGGAGGCGGCTACACCTTC. Amino acids: CASSPRGGGGGYTF. V and J are TRBV19 and TRBJ1-2, with D perhaps matching TRBD1 (5 bases). The germline V and J ends were trimmed by 5 bases and 8 bases, with 18 bases remaining between them. CDR3 length: 14 residues. Germline-derived CDR1 and CDR2 are LNHDA and SQIVND (reference sequence).

The CDR3 loop is CASSRLGGRNTEAFF. CDR3 coding DNA: TGTGCCAGTAGTCGGCTGGGGGGCCGGAACACTGAAGCTTTCTTT. The J gene is TRBJ1-1, the V gene TRBV19, with D perhaps matching TRBD1 (6 bases). CDR3 length equals 15 residues. Germline V lookup: CDR1 LNHDA, CDR2 SQIVND (reference sequence). Trimming stripped 5 bases from V and 1 base from J, with 14 bases between.

Here the CDR3 DNA reads TGTGCCAGCAGCTCCCTAGCATTCAAGACGGATACGCAGTATTTT. Its translation: CASSSLAFKTDTQYF. This rearrangement joins TRBV28 to TRBJ2-3; D is perhaps TRBD2 (5 bases). The CDR3 runs 15 residues. Looked up from germline, CDR1 is MDHEN and CDR2 is SYDVKM. V lost 6 bases, J lost 6 bases, and 19 bases lay in between.

V is TRBV12-2 and J is TRBJ1-5; the tabulated D call, TRBD1, remains unverified against the DNA. TRBV12-2 is flagged as a pseudogene. This CDR3 has 15 residues. The CDR3 sequence is CASFQPGQGSQPQHF. CDR3 coding DNA: TGTGCAAGTTTCCAGCCGGGACAGGGAAGTCAGCCCCAGCATTTT.

This clone was picked up one time. This rearrangement joins TRBV29-1 to TRBJ2-7; D possibly corresponds to TRBD1 (5 bases). This CDR3 has 13 residues. Germline V lookup: CDR1 SQVTM, CDR2 ANQGSEA. V lost 4 bases and J lost 2, with 12 bases in between. The CDR3 here is CSVGNAGTYEQYF. CDR3 DNA sequence: TGCAGCGTTGGAAATGCAGGGACCTACGAGCAGTACTTC.

This clone was observed a few times. The gene calls are TRBV6-1 and TRBJ2-1; TRBD2 might be the D (5 bases). Germline CDR1 reads MNHNS; CDR2 reads SASEGT. CDR3 length: 18 residues. The V and J ends lost 0 bases and 0 bases respectively, with 15 bases between them. CDR3 amino acids: CASSEALLAFSSYNEQFF. The DNA for the CDR3 is TGTGCCAGCAGTGAAGCGCTTCTAGCTTTCAGCTCCTACAATGAGCAGTTCTTC.

The rearrangement links TRBV19 to TRBJ1-1; TRBD1 agrees at 8 bases. The CDR3 extends over 16 amino acids. From germline, CDR1 is LNHDA and CDR2 SQIVND (reference sequence). V trimming: 5 bases; J trimming: 2 bases; junction bases outside the gene matches: 10. The CDR3 DNA reads as TGTGCCAGTAGTTCGGCTGACAGGGGAAGTAACACTGAAGCTTTCTTT. Protein product: CASSSADRGSNTEAFF.

V and J are TRBV19 and TRBJ2-7, with D possibly TRBD2 on 6 matching bases. Germline V gene lookup returns CDR1 LNHDA and CDR2 SQIVND (reference sequence). With 6 bases removed from V and 2 bases from J, the gap between germline ends came to 11 bases. The length of the CDR3 is 13 residues. The CDR3 sequence: CASRGTLTYEQYF. The DNA of the CDR3 is TGTGCCAGTAGAGGGACTCTCACCTACGAGCAGTACTTC.